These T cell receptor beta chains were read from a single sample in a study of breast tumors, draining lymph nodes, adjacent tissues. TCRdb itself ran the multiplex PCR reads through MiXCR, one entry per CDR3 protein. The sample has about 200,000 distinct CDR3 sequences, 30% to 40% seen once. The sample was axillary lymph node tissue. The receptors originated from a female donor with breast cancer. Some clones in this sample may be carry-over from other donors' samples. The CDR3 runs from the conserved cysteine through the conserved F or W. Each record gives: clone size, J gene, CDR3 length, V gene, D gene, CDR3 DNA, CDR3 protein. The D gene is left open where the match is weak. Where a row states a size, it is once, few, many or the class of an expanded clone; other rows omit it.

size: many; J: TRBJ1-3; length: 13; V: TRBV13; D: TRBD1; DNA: TGTGCCAGCAGCCGGGGACAGCGAAACACCATATATTTT; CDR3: CASSRGQRNTIYF
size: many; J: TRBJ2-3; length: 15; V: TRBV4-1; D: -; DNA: TGCGCCAGCAGCCAATTGCAGGACGATCCAGATACGCAGTATTTT; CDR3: CASSQLQDDPDTQYF
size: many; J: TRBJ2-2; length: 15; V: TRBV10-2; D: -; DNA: TGCGCCAGCAGGATCTTGGACCCGAACACCGGGGAGCTGTTTTTT; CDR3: CASRILDPNTGELFF
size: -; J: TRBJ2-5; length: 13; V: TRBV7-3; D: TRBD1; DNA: TGTGCCAGCAGGGGGGACAGGGGTGAGACCCAGTACTTC; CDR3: CASRGDRGETQYF
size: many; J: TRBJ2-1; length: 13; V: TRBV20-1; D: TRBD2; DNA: TGCAGGGCCGGGGGGAGCTCCTACAATGAGCAGTTCTTC; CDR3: CRAGGSSYNEQFF
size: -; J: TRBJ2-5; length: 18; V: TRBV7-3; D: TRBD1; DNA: TGTGCCAGCAGCTTCACTCCGGGACAGCTCCGTGGGCGAGAGACCCAGTACTTC; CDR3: CASSFTPGQLRGRETQYF
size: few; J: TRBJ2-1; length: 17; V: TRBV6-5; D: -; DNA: TGTGCCAGCAGTTTCTCCAAAGGGGCCGGATCCTACAATGAGCAGTTCTTC; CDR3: CASSFSKGAGSYNEQFF
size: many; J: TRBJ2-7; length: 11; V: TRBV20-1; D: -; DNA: TGCAGTGCTAGCGGGCCTTACGAGCAGTACTTC; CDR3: CSASGPYEQYF
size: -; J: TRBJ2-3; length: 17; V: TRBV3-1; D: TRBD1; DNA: TGTGCCAGCAGCCAAGACCCCCGGACGACAGGGGCAGATACGCAGTATTTT; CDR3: CASSQDPRTTGADTQYF
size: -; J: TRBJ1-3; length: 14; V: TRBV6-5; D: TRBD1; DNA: TGTGCCAGCAGTTACTGGACAGGGGGAGAGACCATATATTTT; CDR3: CASSYWTGGETIYF
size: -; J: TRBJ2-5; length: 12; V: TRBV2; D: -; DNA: TGTGCCAGCACTCCAACGAAACAGACCCAGTACTTC; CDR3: CASTPTKQTQYF
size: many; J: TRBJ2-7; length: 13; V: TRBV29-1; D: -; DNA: TGCAGCGTTGAAGATTGGATGAAAGACGAGCAGTACTTC; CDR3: CSVEDWMKDEQYF
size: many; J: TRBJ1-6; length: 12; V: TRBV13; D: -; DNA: TGTGCCAGCAGCTTTGCGAATTCACCCCTCCACTTT; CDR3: CASSFANSPLHF
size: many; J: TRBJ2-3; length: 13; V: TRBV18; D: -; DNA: TGTGCCAGCTCACCAGGGTCAGGGGATACGCAGTATTTT; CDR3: CASSPGSGDTQYF
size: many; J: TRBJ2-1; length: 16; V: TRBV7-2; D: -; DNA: TGTGCCAGCAGCTTAGTAGGGGCTGGGGTCGGCAATGAGCAGTTCTTC; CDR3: CASSLVGAGVGNEQFF
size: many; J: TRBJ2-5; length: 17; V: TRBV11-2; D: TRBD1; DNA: TGTGCCAGCAGCTTAGGTCACCGGGACAGGGGGCTGGAGACCCAGTACTTC; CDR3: CASSLGHRDRGLETQYF
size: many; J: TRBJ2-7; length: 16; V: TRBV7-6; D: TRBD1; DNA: TGTGCCAGCAGCCGAAGTGGGGGGACAGGCGCGAGTGAGCAGTACTTC; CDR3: CASSRSGGTGASEQYF
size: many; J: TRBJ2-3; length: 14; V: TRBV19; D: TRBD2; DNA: TGTGCCACCGGGACTAGCGGGGGGGCGGGTACGCAGTATTTT; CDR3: CATGTSGGAGTQYF
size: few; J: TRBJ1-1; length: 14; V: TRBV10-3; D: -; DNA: TGTGCCATCAGTGAGCGCGCCCCAAACACTGAAGCTTTCTTT; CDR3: CAISERAPNTEAFF
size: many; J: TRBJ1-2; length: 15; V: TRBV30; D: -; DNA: TGTGCCTTAAGGGGAGGGATCTCTGGGGACTATGGCTACACCTTC; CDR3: CALRGGISGDYGYTF
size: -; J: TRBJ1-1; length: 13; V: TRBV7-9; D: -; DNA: TGTGCCAGCAGCTTATTAGGGAACACTGAAGCTTTCTTT; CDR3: CASSLLGNTEAFF
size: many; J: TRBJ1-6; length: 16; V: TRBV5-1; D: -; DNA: TGCGCCAGCAGCTCCCTCGGGGTCGGCTCGGGCACACCCCTCCACTTT; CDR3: CASSSLGVGSGTPLHF
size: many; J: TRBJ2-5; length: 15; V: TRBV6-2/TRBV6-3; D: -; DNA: TGTGCCAGCAGTTACCCTGGGACAAGTCAAGAGACCCAGTACTTC; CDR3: CASSYPGTSQETQYF
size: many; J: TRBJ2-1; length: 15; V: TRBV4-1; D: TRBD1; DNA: TGCGCCAGCAGCCCGGGACAGGGCTCCTACAATGAGCAGTTCTTC; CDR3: CASSPGQGSYNEQFF
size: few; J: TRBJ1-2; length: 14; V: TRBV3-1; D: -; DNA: TGTGCCAGCAGGGACACGGGGAGAGCCTATGGCTACACCTTC; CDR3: CASRDTGRAYGYTF
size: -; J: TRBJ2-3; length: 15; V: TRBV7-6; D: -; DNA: TGTGCCAGCAGCGGAACTAGCCATGGCACAGATACGCAGTATTTT; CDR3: CASSGTSHGTDTQYF
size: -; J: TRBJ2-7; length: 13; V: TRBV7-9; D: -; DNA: TGTGCCAGCAGCTCTGCCGGGACGGGGGCTCAGTACTTC; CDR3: CASSSAGTGAQYF
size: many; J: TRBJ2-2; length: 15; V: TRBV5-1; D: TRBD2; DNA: TGCGCCAGCAGCTTTTGGGCGGGAGGCACCGGGGAGCTGTTTTTT; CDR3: CASSFWAGGTGELFF
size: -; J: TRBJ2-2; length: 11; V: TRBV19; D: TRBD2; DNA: TGTGCAAGCGGGAGTGCCGGGGAGCTGTTTTTT; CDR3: CASGSAGELFF
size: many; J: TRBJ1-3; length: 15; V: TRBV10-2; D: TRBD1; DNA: TGCGCCAGCAGTGATGACAGGGGTACTGGAAACACCATATATTTT; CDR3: CASSDDRGTGNTIYF
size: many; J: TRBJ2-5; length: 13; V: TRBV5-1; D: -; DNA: TGCGCCAGCAGGGTGGCAGGCCAAGAGACCCAGTACTTC; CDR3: CASRVAGQETQYF
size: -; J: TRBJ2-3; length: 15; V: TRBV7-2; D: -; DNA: TGTGCCAGCAGCTTAGGAGGACCGTACACAGATACGCAGTATTTT; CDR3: CASSLGGPYTDTQYF
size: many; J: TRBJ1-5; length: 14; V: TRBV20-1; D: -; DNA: TGCAGTAGTCGCTTGGGCCGGGGCAATCAGCCCCAGCATTTT; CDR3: CSSRLGRGNQPQHF
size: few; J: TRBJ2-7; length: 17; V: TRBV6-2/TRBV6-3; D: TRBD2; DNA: TGTGCCAGCAGTCTCCGCCCTGGCGGGAGTTTTTCCTACGAGCAGTACTTC; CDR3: CASSLRPGGSFSYEQYF
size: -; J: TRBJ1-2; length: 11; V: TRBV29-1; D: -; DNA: TGCAGCGTTGAAGTGGCAGGGGGCTACACCTTC; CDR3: CSVEVAGGYTF
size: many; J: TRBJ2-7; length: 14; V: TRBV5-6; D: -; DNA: TGTGCCAGCAGCAACCGAAGAGGAGGATACGAGCAGTACTTC; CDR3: CASSNRRGGYEQYF
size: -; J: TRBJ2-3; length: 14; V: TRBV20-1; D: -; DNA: TGCAGTGGCTCGACTAGCGGAGGGACAGGTACGCAGTATTTT; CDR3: CSGSTSGGTGTQYF
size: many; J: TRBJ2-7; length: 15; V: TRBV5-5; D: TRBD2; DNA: TGTGCCAGCAGCTTGGGACTAGCGGTCTCCTACGAGCAGTACTTC; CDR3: CASSLGLAVSYEQYF
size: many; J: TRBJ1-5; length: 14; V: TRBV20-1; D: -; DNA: TGCAGTGCTAGCCCCTCAGGTCCCAATCAGCCCCAGCATTTT; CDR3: CSASPSGPNQPQHF
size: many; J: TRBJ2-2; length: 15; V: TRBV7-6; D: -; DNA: TGTGCCAGCAGCTTGGAGGGGGTCGGCACCGGGGAGCTGTTTTTT; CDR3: CASSLEGVGTGELFF
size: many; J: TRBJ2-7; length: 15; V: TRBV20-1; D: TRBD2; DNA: TGCAGTGCTAGAGATCGGACTAGCGGGGGCTACGAGCAGTACTTC; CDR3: CSARDRTSGGYEQYF
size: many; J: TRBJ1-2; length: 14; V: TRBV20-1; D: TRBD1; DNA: TGCAGTGCACGGACAGGGGTCGCGGATGGTGGCTACACCTTC; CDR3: CSARTGVADGGYTF
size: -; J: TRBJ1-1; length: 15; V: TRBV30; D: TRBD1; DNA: TGTGCCTGGAACCGCGGGACAGGGTGGAACACTGAAGCTTTCTTT; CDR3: CAWNRGTGWNTEAFF
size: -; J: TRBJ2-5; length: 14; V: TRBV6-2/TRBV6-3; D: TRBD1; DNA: TGTGCCAGCAGTTACACAGGGGGGCGGGAGACCCAGTACTTC; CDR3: CASSYTGGRETQYF